The 3 T cell receptor beta chains reported below all come from one sample, sequenced in a study of T cell repertoires in cytomegalovirus infection. TCRdb re-analysed the reads in MiXCR, keeping a single row per CDR3 protein. This sample has fewer than 300,000 distinct CDR3 sequences; more than 20% occur once, and the top ten carry about 14%. What was sequenced was PBMCs. The receptor set was obtained from a human donor in good health (CMV status not recorded). Some clones in this sample may be carry-over from other donors' samples.

This clonotype was observed a few times. This sequence joins TRBV20-1 and TRBJ2-7; TRBD1 matches at 9 bases. Trimming took 6 bases from V and 1 from J; bases not matched to a gene: 10. Germline V CDR1 and CDR2: DFQATT, SNEGSKA (reference sequence). The CDR3 spans 15 residues. The CDR3 nucleotides read TGCAGTGCCTCCCCCCCGGGACAGGGTTCCTACGAGCAGTACTTC. Its translation: CSASPPGQGSYEQYF.

Only a few counts were recorded for this clonotype. The chain links TRBV11-2 to TRBJ1-4; D is unresolved. Trimming took 1 base from V and 2 from J, leaving 11 bases between them. The germline V gene encodes CDR1 SGHAT and CDR2 FQNNGV. This CDR3 region has 16 residues. CDR3 sequence: CASSLARRSTNEKLFF. In nucleotides, the CDR3 is TGTGCCAGCAGCTTAGCACGGAGAAGCACTAATGAAAAACTGTTTTTT.

This clonotype was seen only a few times. This chain joins TRBV19 and TRBJ1-4; no firm D call. There are 14 residues in the CDR3. CDR1 and CDR2 from the germline V gene are LNHDA and SQIVND (reference sequence). Trimming cost V 10 bases and J 8 bases, with 20 bases left between them. The CDR3 loop reads CATKEGGVREKLFF. CDR3 sequence (DNA): TGTGCCACCAAAGAGGGAGGAGTGCGGGAAAAACTGTTTTTT.